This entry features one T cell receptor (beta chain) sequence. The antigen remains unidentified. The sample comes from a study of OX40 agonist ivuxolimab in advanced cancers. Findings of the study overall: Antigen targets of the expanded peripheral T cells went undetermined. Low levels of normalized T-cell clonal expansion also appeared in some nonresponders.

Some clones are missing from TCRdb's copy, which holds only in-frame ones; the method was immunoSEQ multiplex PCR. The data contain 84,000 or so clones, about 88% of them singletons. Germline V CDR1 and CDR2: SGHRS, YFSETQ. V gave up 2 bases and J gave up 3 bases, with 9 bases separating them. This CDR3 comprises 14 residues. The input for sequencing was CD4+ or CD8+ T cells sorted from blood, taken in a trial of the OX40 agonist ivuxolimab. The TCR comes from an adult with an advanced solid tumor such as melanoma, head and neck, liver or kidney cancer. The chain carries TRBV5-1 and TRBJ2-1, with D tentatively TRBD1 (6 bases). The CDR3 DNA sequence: TGCGCCAGCAGCTTACAGGGTTTCTACAATGAGCAGTTCTTC. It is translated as CASSLQGFYNEQFF.